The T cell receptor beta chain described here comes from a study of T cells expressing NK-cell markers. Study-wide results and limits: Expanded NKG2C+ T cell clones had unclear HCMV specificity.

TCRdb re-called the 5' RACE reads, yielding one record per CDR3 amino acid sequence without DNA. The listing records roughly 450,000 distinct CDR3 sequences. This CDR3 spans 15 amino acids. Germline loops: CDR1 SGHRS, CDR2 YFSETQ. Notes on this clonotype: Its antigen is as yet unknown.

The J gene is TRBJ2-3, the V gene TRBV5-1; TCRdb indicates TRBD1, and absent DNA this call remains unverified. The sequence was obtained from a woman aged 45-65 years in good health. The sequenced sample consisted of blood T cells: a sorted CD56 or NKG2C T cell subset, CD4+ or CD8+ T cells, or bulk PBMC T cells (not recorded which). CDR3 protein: CASSLGWTATDTQYF.